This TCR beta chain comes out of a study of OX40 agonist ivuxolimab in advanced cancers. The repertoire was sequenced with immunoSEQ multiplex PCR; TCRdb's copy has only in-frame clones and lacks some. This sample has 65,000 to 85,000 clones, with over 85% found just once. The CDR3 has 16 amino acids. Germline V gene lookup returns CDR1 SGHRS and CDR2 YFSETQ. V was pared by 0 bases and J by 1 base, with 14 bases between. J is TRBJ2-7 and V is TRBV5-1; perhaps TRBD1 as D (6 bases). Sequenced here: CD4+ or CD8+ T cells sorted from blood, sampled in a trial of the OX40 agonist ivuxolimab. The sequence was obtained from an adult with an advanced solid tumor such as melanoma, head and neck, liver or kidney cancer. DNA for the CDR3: TGCGCCAGCAGCTTGGGTAACGTCGGGACATCCTACGAGCAGTACTTC. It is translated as CASSLGNVGTSYEQYF. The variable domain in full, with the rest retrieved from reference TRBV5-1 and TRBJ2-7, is KAGVTQTPRYLIKTRGQQVTLSCSPISGHRSVSWYQQTPGQGLQFLFEYFSETQRNKGNFPGRFSGRQFSNSRSEMNVSTLELGDSALYLCASSLGNVGTSYEQYFGPGTRLTVT.